The 27 T cell receptor beta chains listed next were all sequenced from one sample in a study of radiotherapy plus CTLA-4 blockade in lung cancer. The table came from immunoSEQ multiplex PCR; TCRdb's copy has only in-frame clones and leaves some out. The sample holds about 85,000 clones, approximately 86% seen once. Sample: peripheral blood, taken from a patient treated with radiotherapy plus ipilimumab. Source of these receptors: a human donor with non-small cell lung cancer who had a partial response to radiotherapy plus ipilimumab.

The V call is TRBV7-9, the J call TRBJ2-2; unclear D gene. Looked up from germline, CDR1 is SEHNR and CDR2 is FQNEAQ (reference sequence). V was cut by 1 base and J by 4 bases, with 7 bases left in between. The CDR3 has 14 amino acids. CDR3 in amino acids: CASSLGLATGELFF. CDR3 bases: TGTGCCAGCAGCTTAGGGTTGGCCACCGGGGAGCTGTTTTTT.

The chain recombines TRBV19 with TRBJ1-4; the D gene is possibly TRBD1 (5 bases). The CDR3 length is 17 residues. Germline assignment: CDR1 LNHDA and CDR2 SQIVND (reference sequence). With 4 bases removed from V and 2 bases from J, the gap between germline ends came to 17 bases. DNA of the CDR3: TGTGCCAGTAGTAGACGGATAAGGGGCACTACTAATGAAAAACTGTTTTTT. Encoded protein: CASSRRIRGTTNEKLFF.

The chain has TRBV7-9 and TRBJ2-5, with 11 nucleotides matching TRBD2. The J call may be faulty, since TRBJ2-7 better matches the DNA end. The CDR3 consists of 14 residues. Germline CDR1 reads SEHNR; CDR2 reads FQNEAQ (reference sequence). The CDR3 is CASSFSGRADEQYF. CDR3 in DNA: TGTGCCAGCAGCTTTAGCGGGAGGGCCGACGAGCAGTACTTC.

CDR3 sequence (DNA): TGTGCCAGCAGCTCCGTAGCGGCAGACTTAGCCAACCTCCACGAGCAGTACTTC. This sequence encodes CASSSVAADLANLHEQYF. The genes are TRBV7-9 and TRBJ2-7, with TRBD2 as a possible D gene (6 bases). This CDR3 is 18 amino acids long. Trimming shortened V by 4 bases and J by 5 bases, and 27 bases separated the two germline ends. Germline V gene lookup returns CDR1 SEHNR and CDR2 FQNEAQ (reference sequence).

The rearrangement uses TRBV20-1 and TRBJ1-2; no clear D. The V end lost 1 base, the J end lost 6 bases, and 6 bases lay between the germline ends. Germline CDR1 DFQATT, CDR2 SNEGSKA (reference sequence). The CDR3 totals 11 residues. In DNA form, the CDR3 reads TGCAGTGCTAGAGTAGGAGATGGCTACACCTTC. Amino acid sequence: CSARVGDGYTF.

This sequence joins TRBV7-2 and TRBJ2-3; D not resolved. CDR1 is SGHTA, CDR2 FQGNSA, per germline. The V gene lost 6 bases and the J gene lost 5 bases, with 6 bases spanning the gap. The CDR3 totals 11 residues. The CDR3: CASSTGDTQYF. CDR3 DNA: TGTGCCAGCAGTACTGGAGATACGCAGTATTTT.

The sample holds one count of this clone. This chain links TRBV29-1 with TRBJ2-1; 7 nucleotides agree with TRBD1. After removal of 4 bases from V and 8 bases from J, the junction contained 8 bases not matched to a gene. This CDR3 comprises 13 residues. CDR1 and CDR2 from the germline V gene are SQVTM and ANQGSEA. CDR3 sequence reads: CSVAGQERHEQFF. The DNA for the CDR3 is TGCAGCGTTGCCGGACAGGAACGCCATGAGCAGTTCTTC.

This clone appeared a few times. CDR3 nucleotides: TGTGCCAGCAGCTTGGACAGGGGGTCAGATACGCAGTATTTT. Protein: CASSLDRGSDTQYF. This chain uses TRBV7-2 with TRBJ2-3, with 10 bases that match TRBD1. Germline V gene lookup returns CDR1 SGHTA and CDR2 FQGNSA. V lost 3 bases, J lost 4 bases, and 1 base stayed unmatched. There are 14 residues in the CDR3.

A note on this clone: One end of the junction is discordant with germline, which a read error may explain. The chain uses TRBV27 and TRBJ2-3; D possibly corresponds to TRBD2 (6 bases). This CDR3 spans 17 amino acids. Germline CDR1 is MNHEY and CDR2 is SMNVEV (reference sequence). The CDR3 DNA reads as TGTGCCAGCAGTTTATACTCTTGGCGGGACCCCACATATACGCAGTATTTT. This gives the protein CASSLYSWRDPTYTQYF.

The chain recombines TRBV11-1 with TRBJ1-3; D is unresolved. Trimming pared 6 bases from V and 0 bases from J, leaving 12 bases between. This CDR3 contains 15 residues. Germline CDR1 is SGHAT and CDR2 is FQDESV (reference sequence). This chain's CDR3 is CASRPGSDSGNTIYF. The CDR3 nucleotides read TGTGCCAGCAGACCCGGGTCGGACTCTGGAAACACCATATATTTT.

The CDR3 DNA reads TGTGCCAGCAGTCCTACAGGGGGTCGAGAGACCCAGTACTTC. Protein sequence: CASSPTGGRETQYF. The gene calls are TRBV5-6 and TRBJ2-5; 8 bases fit TRBD1. V shed 5 bases, J shed 4 bases, and the junction held 7 bases outside the gene matches. Germline CDR1 SGHDT, CDR2 YYEEEE. This CDR3 contains 14 residues.

The chain couples TRBV11-2 to TRBJ2-7; D possibly uses TRBD1 or TRBD2 (5 bases each). Trimming removed 5 bases from V and 3 bases from J, with 17 bases in between. The CDR3 is made up of 15 amino acids. Germline assignment: CDR1 SGHAT and CDR2 FQNNGV. CDR3 sequence (DNA): TGTGCCAGCAGCCTAGCCCAGGGAACCATCTACGAGCAGTACTTC. Protein: CASSLAQGTIYEQYF.

The V call is TRBV6-5, the J call TRBJ2-4; perhaps TRBD1 as D (6 bases). CDR3 length equals 15 residues. Germline V lookup: CDR1 MNHEY, CDR2 SVGAGI. Between the trimmed V and J ends, which lost 5 bases and 0 bases, there was a span of 11 bases. CDR3 sequence: CASSRGHKAKNIQYF. CDR3 coding DNA: TGTGCCAGCAGTAGGGGACATAAAGCCAAAAACATTCAGTACTTC.

The rearrangement joins TRBV7-2 to TRBJ1-2; D uncertain. V lost 1 base to trimming and J lost 5 bases, with 5 bases between them. The CDR3 spans 12 residues. CDR1 and CDR2 from the germline V gene are SGHTA and FQGNSA. As DNA, the CDR3 is TGTGCCAGCAGCTTAGAACGGTATGGCTACACCTTC. Its protein product is CASSLERYGYTF.

The chain links TRBV6-1 to TRBJ2-5, with 9 bases lining up with TRBD2. V lost 4 bases, J lost 5 bases, and 5 bases stayed unmatched. Germline CDR1 MNHNS, CDR2 SASEGT. The CDR3 consists of 14 residues. As DNA, the CDR3 is TGTGCCAGCAGTGTTAGCGGGGGCAGGGAGACCCAGTACTTC. This sequence encodes CASSVSGGRETQYF.

The chain is built from TRBV9 and TRBJ2-7; possibly TRBD1 for D (6 bases). Per germline, CDR1 SGDLS and CDR2 YYNGEE. V was trimmed by 3 bases and J by 4 bases, leaving 11 bases between them. The CDR3 has 13 residues. CDR3 loop: CASSEGDLYEQYF. As DNA, the CDR3 is TGTGCCAGCAGCGAGGGGGATTTGTACGAGCAGTACTTC. Combining the CDR3 with reference TRBV9 and TRBJ2-7 gives the whole variable domain DSGVTQTPKHLITATGQRVTLRCSPRSGDLSVYWYQQSLDQGLQFLIQYYNGEERAKGNILERFSAQQFPDLHSELNLSSLELGDSALYFCASSEGDLYEQYFGPGTRLTVT.

The V gene is TRBV28, the J gene TRBJ2-3; 8 bases match TRBD2. This CDR3 region has 16 residues. V dropped 3 bases and J dropped 2; count of bases not matched to a gene: 7. CDR1 is MDHEN, CDR2 SYDVKM, per germline. The DNA of the CDR3 is TGTGCCAGCAGTTTCCCCGGGACTAGGATCACAGATACGCAGTATTTT. Its translation: CASSFPGTRITDTQYF. Using reference TRBV28 and TRBJ2-3 for the parts outside the CDR3, the full variable domain is DVKVTQSSRYLVKRTGEKVFLECVQDMDHENMFWYRQDPGLGLRLIYFSYDVKMKEKGDIPEGYSVSREKKERFSLILESASTNQTSMYLCASSFPGTRITDTQYFGPGTRLTVL.

The CDR3 nucleotides are TGTGCCAGCCTTCAGGGGCCTTCCTACAATGAGCAGTTCTTC. Its protein is CASLQGPSYNEQFF. The rearrangement joins TRBV2 to TRBJ2-1; possibly TRBD1 for D (6 bases). Trimming cost V 8 bases and J 1 base, with 12 bases left between them. Germline V gene sequence: CDR1 SNHLY, CDR2 FYNNEI. CDR3 length: 14 residues.

The chain joins TRBV19 to TRBJ1-1; possibly TRBD1 for D (6 bases). Deletions cut 9 bases from V and 1 base from J, with 24 bases between. Germline CDR1 and CDR2: LNHDA and SQIVND (reference sequence). This CDR3 comprises 17 residues. The CDR3 spells CASPGPTLQGSNTEAFF. The CDR3, as DNA: TGTGCCAGCCCGGGACCAACATTACAGGGATCGAACACTGAAGCTTTCTTT.

The chain links TRBV19 to TRBJ2-7, with D uncertain. Trimming took 1 base from V and 0 from J, leaving 10 bases between them. Germline lookup yields CDR1 LNHDA and CDR2 SQIVND (reference sequence). The CDR3 runs 15 residues. The CDR3 DNA is TGTGCCAGTAGTATAGCACTCCTGGTCTCCTACGAGCAGTACTTC. It translates to CASSIALLVSYEQYF.

J is TRBJ2-1 and V is TRBV5-4, with 7 bases lining up with TRBD1. CDR1 and CDR2 from the germline V gene are SGHNT and YYREEE (reference sequence). This CDR3 comprises 15 residues. The junction had 13 bases not matched to a gene; V was cut back by 4 bases and J by 9 bases. The CDR3 loop reads CASSRENRGGFEQFF. In DNA form, the CDR3 reads TGTGCCAGCAGCCGCGAAAACAGGGGCGGGTTTGAGCAGTTCTTC. Complete variable domain (other parts from reference TRBV5-4 and TRBJ2-1): ETGVTQSPTHLIKTRGQQVTLRCSSQSGHNTVSWYQQALGQGPQFIFQYYREEENGRGNFPPRFSGLQFPNYSSELNVNALELDDSALYLCASSRENRGGFEQFFGPGTRLTVL.

This sequence joins TRBV28 and TRBJ1-6; D gene ambiguous. This CDR3 region has 12 residues. Germline CDR1 is MDHEN and CDR2 is SYDVKM. V was clipped by 8 bases and J by 17 bases, with 19 bases between them. DNA of the CDR3: TGTGCCAGCGGAAACTTGGGAGGGAAGGTCCACTTT. It specifies CASGNLGGKVHF. Full variable domain (missing parts from reference TRBV28 and TRBJ1-6): DVKVTQSSRYLVKRTGEKVFLECVQDMDHENMFWYRQDPGLGLRLIYFSYDVKMKEKGDIPEGYSVSREKKERFSLILESASTNQTSMYLCASGNLGGKVHFGNGTRLTVT.

The CDR3 sequence is CATSRGQVRGGGTEAFF. Written as DNA, the CDR3 is TGTGCCACCAGCAGAGGGCAAGTGAGGGGGGGAGGAACTGAAGCTTTCTTT. The chain couples TRBV15 to TRBJ1-1, with a tentative D call TRBD1 (6 bases). This CDR3 contains 17 residues. The ends were cut back, 1 base at V and 5 bases at J, with 20 bases in the middle. Germline assignment: CDR1 LNHNV and CDR2 YYDKDF (reference sequence).

This clone was observed a single time. This chain connects TRBV5-6 to TRBJ1-1; TRBD1 is a possible D gene (6 bases). Germline-derived CDR1 and CDR2 are SGHDT and YYEEEE. Trimming removed 4 bases at V and 5 bases at J, with 15 bases between. CDR3 length equals 14 residues. The CDR3, as DNA: TGTGCCAGCAGCCCGAAATTAGGGGGTACTGAAGCTTTCTTT. Its translation is CASSPKLGGTEAFF. The entire variable domain, with the rest obtained from reference TRBV5-6 and TRBJ1-1, is as follows: DAGVTQSPTHLIKTRGQQVTLRCSPKSGHDTVSWYQQALGQGPQFIFQYYEEEERQRGNFPDRFSGHQFPNYSSELNVNALLLGDSALYLCASSPKLGGTEAFFGQGTRLTVV.

The chain joins TRBV5-1 to TRBJ2-7; 11 nucleotides agree with TRBD2. Germline CDR1 reads SGHRS; CDR2 reads YFSETQ. The CDR3 runs 15 residues. The J segment lost 5 bases and the V segment lost 2 bases, leaving 6 bases of the junction unmatched. This CDR3 is CASSFPGTSGNEQYF. The CDR3 DNA sequence: TGCGCCAGCAGCTTCCCCGGGACTAGCGGAAACGAGCAGTACTTC.

The chain couples TRBV19 to TRBJ1-2; D might be TRBD1 (5 bases). With 6 bases removed from V and 6 bases from J, the gap between germline ends came to 11 bases. Germline V lookup: CDR1 LNHDA, CDR2 SQIVND (reference sequence). The CDR3 totals 12 residues. Here the CDR3 DNA reads TGTGCCAGTAGCCGCCGACAGAATGGCTACACCTTC. This translates into CASSRRQNGYTF.

The chain is built from TRBV10-3 and TRBJ1-5; 7 bases fit TRBD1. Germline lookup yields CDR1 ENHRY and CDR2 SYGVKD. V gave up 6 bases and J gave up 1 base; unmatched junction bases: 6. The CDR3 is made up of 15 amino acids. CDR3 DNA: TGTGCCATCAGCCATGGGACAGAAAGCAATCAGCCCCAGCATTTT. Translated: CAISHGTESNQPQHF.